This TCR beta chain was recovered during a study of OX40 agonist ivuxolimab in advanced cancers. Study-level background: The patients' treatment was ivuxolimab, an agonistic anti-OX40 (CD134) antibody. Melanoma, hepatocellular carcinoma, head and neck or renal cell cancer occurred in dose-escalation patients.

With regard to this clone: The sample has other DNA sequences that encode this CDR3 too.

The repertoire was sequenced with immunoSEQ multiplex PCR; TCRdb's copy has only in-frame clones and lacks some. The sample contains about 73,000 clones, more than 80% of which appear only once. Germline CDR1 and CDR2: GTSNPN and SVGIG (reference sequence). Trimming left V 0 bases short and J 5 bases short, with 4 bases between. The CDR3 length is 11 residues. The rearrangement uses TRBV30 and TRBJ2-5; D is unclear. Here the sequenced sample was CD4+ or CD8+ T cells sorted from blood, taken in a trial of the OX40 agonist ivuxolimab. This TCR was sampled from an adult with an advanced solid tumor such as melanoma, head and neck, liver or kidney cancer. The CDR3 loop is CAWSVRETQYF. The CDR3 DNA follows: TGTGCCTGGAGTGTACGTGAGACCCAGTACTTC. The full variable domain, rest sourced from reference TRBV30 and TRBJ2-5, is SQTIHQWPATLVQPVGSPLSLECTVEGTSNPNLYWYRQAAGRGLQLLFYSVGIGQISSEVPQNLSASRPQDRQFILSSKKLLLSDSGFYLCAWSVRETQYFGPGTRLLVL.